This paragraph reports one TCR beta chain. What it recognizes is unknown. V was pared by 3 bases and J by 3 bases, with 8 bases between. The CDR3 has 14 amino acids. The V gene's germline CDR1 is SGHNT and CDR2 YENEEA. Produced via immunoSEQ multiplex PCR; TCRdb's table is partial and in-frame only. The sample holds roughly 2,300,000 clones; 85% to 95% are singletons and the top ten take 0.3% to 0.4%. This entry belongs to a study of shared clonotypes between healthy human individuals. General observations from the study: Clonotypes shared by all four donors outscored non-shared clonotypes in generation probability. Incompleteness in sorted-subset sequencing, despite large depth, was shown by rarefaction. Tissues were not sampled, only blood, and their repertoires likely differ.

This clonotype originated in a man between 18 and 29 years old in good health. Some clones in this sample may be carry-over from other donors' samples. Sample: naive CD4+ T cells from PBMCs. Regarding subset: CD45RA+ positively selected. The chain couples TRBV11-3 to TRBJ2-2; D not certain. CDR3 sequence reads: CASSFQSYTGELFF. For the CDR3, the DNA is TGTGCCAGCAGCTTTCAGTCCTACACCGGGGAGCTGTTTTTT.